The 24 T cell receptor beta chains given below trace back to one sample, sequenced in a study of blood T cell repertoires in COVID-19. TCRdb's copy holds only in-frame clones and misses some; the assay was immunoSEQ multiplex PCR. Among about 24,000 clones listed, roughly 75% were seen once. Specimen: peripheral blood. Receptors originate from a human donor in a cohort sampled during active or convalescent COVID-19.

The chain carries TRBV19 and TRBJ2-1; 11 nucleotides agree with TRBD1. V lost 4 bases to trimming and J lost 6 bases; unmatched junction nucleotides: 8. Per the germline V gene, CDR1 is LNHDA and CDR2 is SQIVND (reference sequence). The CDR3 runs to 16 residues. DNA of the CDR3: TGTGCCAGTAGTACACTTCGGACAGGGGGCTTCAATGAGCAGTTCTTC. Its protein product is CASSTLRTGGFNEQFF.

The chain has TRBV7-6 and TRBJ1-1; D is ambiguous. Trimming removed 1 base at V and 6 bases at J, with 9 bases between. The CDR3 sequence is 13 residues long. Germline-derived CDR1 and CDR2 are SGHVS and FNYEAQ. CDR3 sequence: CASSLGGRAEAFF. The CDR3 DNA reads as TGTGCCAGCAGCTTAGGTGGGAGGGCTGAAGCTTTCTTT.

This chain links TRBV28 with TRBJ1-5; D is possibly TRBD1 (6 bases). V lost 5 bases to trimming and J lost 2 bases, with 13 bases between them. Per the germline V gene, CDR1 is MDHEN and CDR2 is SYDVKM. The length of the CDR3 is 15 residues. CDR3 amino acids: CASSTGLPGNQPQHF. The CDR3 DNA follows: TGTGCCAGCAGTACAGGGCTCCCCGGCAATCAGCCCCAGCATTTT.

This clone was seen a few times. The chain joins TRBV3-1 (or the pseudogene TRBV3-2) to TRBJ1-1, with 7 bases that match TRBD1. The CDR3 loop spans 13 amino acids. Germline trimming cut 4 bases from V and 5 bases from J; bases unmatched to any gene: 4. Germline assignment: CDR1 LGHDT and CDR2 YNNKEL (reference sequence). The CDR3 is CASSRDRRTEAFF. The CDR3 nucleotides read TGTGCCAGCAGCCGGGACAGAAGGACTGAAGCTTTCTTT.

The V and J genes are TRBV9 and TRBJ1-2; D is unclear. Germline-derived CDR1 and CDR2 are SGDLS and YYNGEE. Trimming stripped 4 bases from V and 8 bases from J, with 9 bases between. The CDR3 is made up of 11 amino acids. The CDR3 nucleotides read TGTGCCAGCAGCTCCGGTCTGGGCTACACCTTC. Its translation is CASSSGLGYTF.

The chain combines TRBV25-1 with TRBJ2-2; 10 positions agree with TRBD2. This CDR3 has 18 residues. The germline V gene has CDR1 MGHDK and CDR2 SYGVNS. J was trimmed by 6 bases and V by 7 bases; bases with no gene match: 17. The CDR3 bases are TGTGCCAGCAAGGGGTCCCAGCGGGAGGGCCGAGCGGCCGGGGAGCTGTTTTTT. Protein product: CASKGSQREGRAAGELFF.

The V gene is TRBV7-9, the J gene TRBJ1-2; 9 bases agree with TRBD1. With V trimmed by 6 bases and J by 8 bases, 16 bases remained unmatched. The CDR3 covers 16 residues. Germline CDR1 reads SEHNR; CDR2 reads FQNEAQ (reference sequence). CDR3 loop: CASRHNTPGQGSGYTF. CDR3 bases: TGTGCCAGCAGACATAATACCCCGGGACAGGGATCGGGCTACACCTTC.

This rearrangement joins TRBV10-3 to TRBJ1-2; 7 bases align to TRBD1. Germline lookup yields CDR1 ENHRY and CDR2 SYGVKD. V lost 6 bases and J lost 0; bases outside the gene matches: 16. The CDR3 length is 18 residues. CDR3 in amino acids: CAISGEGDRRVTNYGYTF. The CDR3 DNA sequence: TGTGCCATCAGCGGAGAGGGGGACAGACGTGTGACTAACTATGGCTACACCTTC.

The rearrangement links TRBV6-5 to TRBJ2-2; the D gene is possibly TRBD1 (5 bases). The CDR3 loop spans 15 amino acids. Germline values: CDR1 MNHEY, CDR2 SVGAGI. V lost 5 bases, J lost 1 base, and 11 bases lay in between. CDR3 DNA sequence: TGTGCCAGCAGTCTCAGGGTGTGGAACACCGGGGAGCTGTTTTTT. Protein product: CASSLRVWNTGELFF.

This sequence joins TRBV9 and TRBJ2-7, with D maybe TRBD1 (5 bases). V lost 2 bases and J lost 0, with 15 bases in between. This CDR3 comprises 16 residues. CDR1 is SGDLS and CDR2 is YYNGEE in the germline V gene. As DNA, the CDR3 is TGTGCCAGCAGCGTTCCGGACACCGGCAGCTCCTACGAGCAGTACGTC. Its protein product is CASSVPDTGSSYEQYV.

The J gene is TRBJ2-1, the V gene TRBV7-6; tentatively, D is TRBD2 (6 bases). CDR3 size: 16 residues. V dropped 5 bases and J dropped 1 base, with 15 bases sitting between them. CDR1 SGHVS and CDR2 FNYEAQ come from the germline V gene. The CDR3 DNA is TGTGCCAGCAGCCGCAGCGGGCCTCTATCCTACAATGAGCAGTTCTTC. Its translation is CASSRSGPLSYNEQFF.

This chain links TRBV7-2 with TRBJ2-7, with D unclear. Trimming removed 2 bases from V and 4 bases from J, with 3 bases in between. The CDR3 covers 11 residues. The germline V gene encodes CDR1 SGHTA and CDR2 FQGNSA. The CDR3 nucleotides read TGTGCCAGCAGCTTAATATACGAGCAGTACTTC. Translated, it gives CASSLIYEQYF. Filled out from reference TRBV7-2 and TRBJ2-7, the complete variable domain reads GAGVSQSPSNKVTEKGKDVELRCDPISGHTALYWYRQSLGQGLEFLIYFQGNSAPDKSGLPSDRFSAERTGGSVSTLTIQRTQQEDSAVYLCASSLIYEQYFGPGTRLTVT.

The genes are TRBV5-5 and TRBJ2-5, with D unclear. In germline, CDR1 is SGHKS, CDR2 YYEKEE (reference sequence). Trimming took off 2 bases at V and 1 base at J, with 12 bases between the two ends. CDR3 length: 15 amino acids. CDR3 coding DNA: TGTGCCAGCAGCTTAATATGGCGGAGCCAAGAGACCCAGTACTTC. Translation gives CASSLIWRSQETQYF.

This clone has just one count. V gene TRBV11-2 combines with J gene TRBJ2-7, with D perhaps TRBD1 (6 bases). The CDR3 is 16 amino acids. Between the trimmed V and J ends, which lost 1 base and 2 bases, there was a span of 15 bases. Looked up from germline, CDR1 is SGHAT and CDR2 is FQNNGV. CDR3 loop: CASSLVVGQRTYEQYF. The CDR3 nucleotides are TGTGCCAGCAGCTTAGTCGTCGGACAGCGAACCTACGAGCAGTACTTC.

The chain has TRBV25-1 and TRBJ1-4, with TRBD1 matching 7 bases. Germline CDR1 and CDR2: MGHDK and SYGVNS. The CDR3 contains 15 residues. V shed 2 bases and J 7 bases; nucleotides not matched to a gene: 7. In DNA form, the CDR3 reads TGTGCCAGCAGTGAAACGACAGGGTTGGGTGAAAAACTGTTTTTT. It codes for CASSETTGLGEKLFF.

This sequence joins TRBV5-6 and TRBJ1-2; D call uncertain. Germline loops: CDR1 SGHDT, CDR2 YYEEEE. Trimming removed 4 bases at V and 4 bases at J, with 8 bases between. The length of the CDR3 is 12 residues. Written as DNA, the CDR3 is TGTGCCAGCAGCATGTTCTCCTATGGCTACACCTTC. Encoded protein: CASSMFSYGYTF.

The chain is built from TRBV6-1 and TRBJ2-3; D unresolved. The ends were cut back, 2 bases at V and 0 bases at J, with 6 bases in the middle. The length of the CDR3 is 14 residues. Germline V gene data show CDR1 as MNHNS and CDR2 as SASEGT. CDR3 nucleotides: TGTGCCAGCAGTGAATCTTTCAGCACAGATACGCAGTATTTT. This encodes CASSESFSTDTQYF.

This clone was detected a few times. The J gene is TRBJ1-1, the V gene TRBV5-5; weak D call: TRBD1 (5 bases). With 2 bases removed from V and 1 base from J, the gap between germline ends came to 12 bases. This CDR3 is built from 15 residues. Germline V gene data show CDR1 as SGHKS and CDR2 as YYEKEE (reference sequence). Here the CDR3 reads CASSFQGSGNTEAFF. The CDR3 nucleotides read TGTGCCAGCAGCTTCCAGGGTAGCGGGAACACTGAAGCTTTCTTT.

V is TRBV5-1 and J is TRBJ2-7; 11 nucleotides match TRBD1. J was trimmed by 4 bases and V by 3 bases; bases with no gene match: 3. This CDR3 is 14 amino acids long. The germline gives CDR1 SGHRS, CDR2 YFSETQ. In nucleotides, the CDR3 is TGCGCCAGCAGCTGGGGGACAGGGGGTTACGAGCAGTACTTC. This encodes CASSWGTGGYEQYF.

The chain is built from TRBV4-2 and TRBJ1-6; D remains unclear. The CDR3 has 15 residues. Germline CDR1 is LGHNA and CDR2 is YNFKEQ. V was trimmed by 0 bases and J by 6 bases, leaving 9 bases between them. The chain's CDR3 is CASSQDEGGNSPLHF. The CDR3, as DNA: TGTGCCAGCAGCCAAGACGAAGGAGGTAATTCACCCCTCCACTTT.

V and J are TRBV27 and TRBJ2-7; 12 bases fit TRBD2. Losses at the gene ends were 5 bases for V and 0 bases for J; bases not matched to a gene: 5. This CDR3 is 16 amino acids long. Germline-derived CDR1 and CDR2 are MNHEY and SMNVEV (reference sequence). CDR3 coding DNA: TGTGCCAGCAGTCCGACGACTAGCGGGAGCTCCTACGAGCAGTACTTC. This encodes CASSPTTSGSSYEQYF.

This clone turned up a few times. This chain links TRBV9 with TRBJ2-1, with D hard to call. The CDR3 has 13 residues. Germline CDR1 reads SGDLS; CDR2 reads YYNGEE. V lost 0 bases and J 10 bases, leaving 11 bases between the germline ends. The CDR3 is CASSVDNAGEQFF. The CDR3 DNA follows: TGTGCCAGCAGCGTAGATAATGCCGGGGAGCAGTTCTTC.

CDR3 sequence (DNA): TGTGCCAGCAGCGAGCGGGACAGGGGAAGAGGTGAGCAGTTCTTC. It specifies CASSERDRGRGEQFF. The J gene is TRBJ2-1, the V gene TRBV5-6; 10 positions agree with TRBD1. Germline trimming cut 4 bases from V and 9 bases from J; bases unmatched to any gene: 10. The V gene's germline CDR1 is SGHDT and CDR2 YYEEEE. The CDR3 consists of 15 residues.

This clone was counted many times. This chain uses TRBV4-1 with TRBJ1-4; 7 bases are shared with TRBD1. Trimming cost V 4 bases and J 8 bases; bases outside gene matches: 7. The V gene's germline CDR1 is MGHRA and CDR2 YSYEKL. The CDR3 runs 14 residues. The CDR3 coding sequence is TGCGCCAGCAGCCCCGGACAGGCGGAAGAAAAACTGTTTTTT. Translation gives CASSPGQAEEKLFF.